Shown below are 25 T cell receptor beta chains from a single sample sequenced in a study of control samples from healthy donors and cancer patients (dated by TCRdb to about 2020). Library prep was done by the immunoSEQ multiplex PCR assay. Sourced from immuneACCESS, this table was stored by TCRdb with only in-frame sequences that have V and J called. A share of the clones is absent; for the studies checked, an unresolved V gene accounts for under half, and the remainder has no known explanation. The sample profile shows 150,000 or so clones; around 95% of them were found once. The top ten constitute over 3.5% of the sample. Sequences were obtained from blood. These receptors were obtained from a woman aged 55-69 years in good health.

The chain joins TRBV9 to TRBJ1-5; 10 bases map to TRBD1. Trimming cost V 4 bases and J 7 bases; bases outside gene matches: 8. The CDR3 is 15 residues long. Germline lookup yields CDR1 SGDLS and CDR2 YYNGEE. The CDR3 is CASSTGTGDGQPQHF. The CDR3 DNA is TGTGCCAGCAGCACCGGGACAGGGGATGGGCAGCCCCAGCATTTT.

The rearrangement uses TRBV27 and TRBJ1-2; 9 bases match TRBD1. The V and J ends lost 8 bases and 2 bases, in that order; junction bases with no gene match: 9. Germline-derived CDR1 and CDR2 are MNHEY and SMNVEV (reference sequence). This CDR3 comprises 15 residues. DNA of the CDR3: TGTGCCAGCTCGAAGGACAGGGGACGGAACTATGGCTACACCTTC. Translated: CASSKDRGRNYGYTF.

The chain couples TRBV11-3 to TRBJ1-6, with a tentative D call TRBD1 (5 bases). This CDR3 contains 14 residues. The ends were cut back, 4 bases at V and 10 bases at J, with 14 bases in the middle. The germline gives CDR1 SGHNT, CDR2 YENEEA. The CDR3 spells CASSSGGVGSPLHF. CDR3 coding DNA: TGTGCCAGCAGCTCCGGGGGGGTAGGGTCACCCCTCCACTTT.

The chain links TRBV3-1 (or the pseudogene TRBV3-2) to TRBJ1-2; D unclear. The CDR3 sequence is 14 residues long. Trimming shortened V by 2 bases and J by 4 bases, and 11 bases separated the two germline ends. CDR1 LGHDT and CDR2 YNNKEL come from the germline V gene (reference sequence). CDR3 nucleotide sequence: TGTGCCAGCAGCCAATCCGTCGGATCCTATGGCTACACCTTC. This codes for CASSQSVGSYGYTF.

V gene TRBV10-3 combines with J gene TRBJ1-6, with 9 positions matching TRBD1. The V gene's germline CDR1 is ENHRY and CDR2 SYGVKD. With 7 bases clipped from V and 5 bases from J, the junction kept 6 bases outside the gene matches. This CDR3 has 15 amino acids. The CDR3 region has the DNA TGTGCCATCAACACAGGGGGCCGAGATAATTCACCCCTCCACTTT. Amino acids: CAINTGGRDNSPLHF.

This clone has only a few counts. This chain uses TRBV6-5 with TRBJ2-1; the D is unclear. The germline CDR1 and CDR2 sequences are MNHEY and SVGAGI. CDR3 length: 16 amino acids. V lost 0 bases, J lost 0 bases, and 9 bases lay in between. As DNA, the CDR3 is TGTGCCAGCAGTTACTCGATGGTGAGCTCCTACAATGAGCAGTTCTTC. Its translation is CASSYSMVSSYNEQFF.

The rearrangement joins TRBV18 to TRBJ2-1, with 8 positions matching TRBD2. J gave up 4 bases and V 6 bases, and 17 bases lay outside the gene matches. The CDR3 runs to 18 residues. CDR1 is KGHSH, CDR2 LQKENI, per germline. CDR3 region: CASSPLPSGGINYNEQFF. The CDR3 region has the DNA TGTGCCAGCTCGCCCCTGCCCAGCGGGGGTATCAATTACAATGAGCAGTTCTTC.

The V gene is TRBV4-3, the J gene TRBJ1-3; D may be TRBD1 (5 bases). The CDR3 consists of 15 residues. V lost 4 bases, J lost 5 bases, and 15 bases lay in between. Germline V gene sequence: CDR1 LGHNA, CDR2 YSLEER. The CDR3 sequence is CASSPSPGPRNTIYF. As DNA, the CDR3 is TGCGCCAGCAGCCCCTCTCCAGGGCCTCGAAACACCATATATTTT.

This chain joins TRBV6-5 and TRBJ1-3; D is unclear. This CDR3 has 14 residues. Germline CDR1 and CDR2: MNHEY and SVGAGI. Trimming removed 10 bases at V and 8 bases at J, with 21 bases between. The CDR3 here is CATRPPGRIDTIYF. The CDR3 DNA sequence: TGTGCCACCCGGCCGCCCGGGAGGATAGACACCATATATTTT.

The genes are TRBV11-3 and TRBJ2-1; the D is unclear. Germline-derived CDR1 and CDR2 are SGHNT and YENEEA. Trimming cost V 5 bases and J 5 bases, with 10 bases left between them. This CDR3 comprises 13 residues. This chain's CDR3 is CASSQADHNEQFF. The CDR3, as DNA: TGTGCCAGCAGCCAAGCCGATCACAATGAGCAGTTCTTC.

J is TRBJ1-4 and V is TRBV3-1 (or the pseudogene TRBV3-2); D is unclear. CDR3 length equals 15 residues. Trimming took off 2 bases at V and 0 bases at J, with 7 bases between the two ends. CDR1 is LGHDT, CDR2 YNNKEL, per germline (reference sequence). For the CDR3, the DNA is TGTGCCAGCAGCCAACCAGATGCAACTAATGAAAAACTGTTTTTT. Encoded protein: CASSQPDATNEKLFF.

This chain links TRBV5-8 with TRBJ1-3; D is unresolved. The CDR3 is 13 residues long. V was clipped by 8 bases and J by 1 base, with 10 bases between them. The germline CDR1 and CDR2 sequences are SGHTS and YDEGEE. DNA for the CDR3: TGTGCCAGTTCACTTGTTTCTGGAAACACCATATATTTT. Protein: CASSLVSGNTIYF.

The J gene is TRBJ2-6, the V gene TRBV4-3; D is uncertain. CDR1 LGHNA and CDR2 YSLEER come from the germline V gene. V lost 0 bases and J 4 bases, leaving 13 bases between the germline ends. The CDR3 contains 17 residues. In DNA, the CDR3 is TGCGCCAGCAGCCAAGAAGGAACCTACTCCGGGGCCAACGTCCTGACTTTC. Protein product: CASSQEGTYSGANVLTF.

This clone was detected a few times. The chain combines TRBV11-2 with TRBJ1-6, with D perhaps TRBD1 (5 bases). V was clipped by 0 bases and J by 6 bases, with 6 bases between them. The CDR3 totals 14 residues. Germline values: CDR1 SGHAT, CDR2 FQNNGV. The CDR3: CASSLDRANSPLHF. For the CDR3, the DNA is TGTGCCAGCAGCTTAGACAGGGCTAATTCACCCCTCCACTTT.

This clone was observed once. The chain joins TRBV10-3 to TRBJ1-2, with D uncertain. Germline CDR1 is ENHRY and CDR2 is SYGVKD. The CDR3 runs 15 residues. With 6 bases removed from V and 2 bases from J, the gap between germline ends came to 16 bases. The CDR3 nucleotides read TGTGCCATCAGGACTAGGGTACAGTTAAACTATGGCTACACCTTC. Translating gives CAIRTRVQLNYGYTF.

V usage is TRBV7-3 and J usage is TRBJ2-3; TRBD2 agrees at 10 bases. After removal of 2 bases from V and 3 bases from J, the junction contained 2 bases not matched to a gene. Germline V gene data show CDR1 as SGHTA and CDR2 as FQGTGA. The CDR3 spans 15 residues. The CDR3 DNA is TGTGCCAGCAGCTTACTAGCGGGGGTGACAGATACGCAGTATTTT. As protein: CASSLLAGVTDTQYF.

Turning to this clone: The junction shows a germline mismatch at one end, possibly a read error. This sequence joins TRBV3-1 (or the pseudogene TRBV3-2) and TRBJ2-1; TRBD2 might be the D (5 bases). The CDR3 runs 13 residues. CDR1 LGHDT and CDR2 YNNKEL come from the germline V gene (reference sequence). CDR3 amino acids: CASSHGGYNGQFF. The CDR3 DNA reads as TGTGCCAGCAGCCATGGAGGATACAATGGGCAGTTCTTC.

The gene calls are TRBV9 and TRBJ2-5; 9 bases agree with TRBD1. CDR1 is SGDLS, CDR2 YYNGEE, per germline. The CDR3 is 22 residues long. V shed 0 bases and J 2 bases; nucleotides not matched to a gene: 23. DNA of the CDR3: TGTGCCAGCAGCGTAGCTACCCCCTTAGGACAGGGGCTTCCCCATCCACAAGAGACCCAGTACTTC. Translated, it gives CASSVATPLGQGLPHPQETQYF. The full variable domain, completed using reference TRBV9 and TRBJ2-5, is DSGVTQTPKHLITATGQRVTLRCSPRSGDLSVYWYQQSLDQGLQFLIQYYNGEERAKGNILERFSAQQFPDLHSELNLSSLELGDSALYFCASSVATPLGQGLPHPQETQYFGPGTRLLVL.

The chain combines TRBV10-3 with TRBJ2-6; D possibly uses TRBD1 or TRBD2 (6 bases each). Trimming shortened V by 2 bases and J by 0 bases, and 14 bases separated the two germline ends. There are 18 residues in the CDR3. In germline, CDR1 is ENHRY, CDR2 SYGVKD. This chain's CDR3 is CAISEPVGGPSGANVLTF. For the CDR3, the DNA is TGTGCCATCAGTGAGCCAGTGGGGGGCCCCTCTGGGGCCAACGTCCTGACTTTC.

This chain connects TRBV5-1 to TRBJ1-5; D might be TRBD1 (6 bases). Trimming removed 0 bases at V and 7 bases at J, with 14 bases between. The CDR3 contains 15 residues. Per the germline V gene, CDR1 is SGHRS and CDR2 is YFSETQ. CDR3 loop: CASSLGQVEGQPQHF. CDR3 DNA: TGCGCCAGCAGCTTGGGACAGGTCGAGGGGCAGCCCCAGCATTTT.

This chain links TRBV11-1 with TRBJ2-1; D ambiguous. Trimming left V 2 bases short and J 6 bases short, with 11 bases between. The CDR3 runs to 14 residues. In germline, CDR1 is SGHAT, CDR2 FQDESV (reference sequence). CDR3 sequence: CASSLHGLANEQFF. CDR3 sequence (DNA): TGTGCCAGCAGCTTACACGGTCTCGCCAATGAGCAGTTCTTC.

J is TRBJ1-4 and V is TRBV2; D unresolved. V was clipped by 4 bases and J by 0 bases, with 9 bases between them. This CDR3 spans 15 amino acids. Germline lookup yields CDR1 SNHLY and CDR2 FYNNEI. In DNA form, the CDR3 reads TGTGCCAGCAGTGTCAACACACCAACTAATGAAAAACTGTTTTTT. Its translation: CASSVNTPTNEKLFF.

The gene calls are TRBV6-2 or TRBV6-3 and TRBJ2-1, with 11 bases identical to TRBD2. This CDR3 contains 16 residues. Trimming took 2 bases from V and 3 from J; bases not matched to a gene: 3. The germline CDR1 and CDR2 sequences are MNHEY and SVGEGT. CDR3 region: CASSYVGLAVYNEQFF. The CDR3 DNA is TGTGCCAGCAGTTACGTGGGACTAGCGGTCTACAATGAGCAGTTCTTC.

CDR3 loop: CASSLQDMNTEAFF. In nucleotides, the CDR3 is TGTGCCAGCAGCTTACAAGATATGAACACTGAAGCTTTCTTT. The rearrangement joins TRBV7-9 to TRBJ1-1; D not certain. This CDR3 contains 14 residues. The germline V gene encodes CDR1 SEHNR and CDR2 FQNEAQ (reference sequence). Trimming pared 2 bases from V and 0 bases from J, leaving 7 bases between.

The chain has TRBV6-2 or TRBV6-3 and TRBJ2-3; D is undetermined. Trimming took off 5 bases at V and 5 bases at J, with 2 bases between the two ends. Germline assignment: CDR1 MNHEY and CDR2 SVGEGT. CDR3 length: 10 residues. The DNA for the CDR3 is TGTGCCAGCAGTCGAGATACGCAGTATTTT. It is translated as CASSRDTQYF.